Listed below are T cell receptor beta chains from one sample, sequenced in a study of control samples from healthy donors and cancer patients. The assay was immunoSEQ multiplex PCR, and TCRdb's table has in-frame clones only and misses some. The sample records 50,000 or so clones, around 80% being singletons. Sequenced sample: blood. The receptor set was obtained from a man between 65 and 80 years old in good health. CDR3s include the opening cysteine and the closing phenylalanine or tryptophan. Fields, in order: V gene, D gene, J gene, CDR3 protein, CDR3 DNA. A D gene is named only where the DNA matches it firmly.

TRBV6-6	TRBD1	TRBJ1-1	CASSYRDRADTEAFF	TGTGCCAGCAGTTACCGCGACAGGGCCGACACTGAAGCTTTCTTT
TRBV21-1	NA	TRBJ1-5	CASSKASGAGGDCNQPQHF	TGTGCCAGCAGCAAAGCGTCGGGGGCAGGGGGAGACTGCAATCAGCCCCAGCATTTT
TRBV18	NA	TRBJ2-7	CASSFTQAGAYEQYF	TGTGCCAGCTCGTTCACGCAGGCTGGGGCCTACGAGCAGTACTTC
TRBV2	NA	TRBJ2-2	CASSVFGGELFF	TGTGCCAGCAGTGTTTTCGGCGGGGAGCTGTTTTTT
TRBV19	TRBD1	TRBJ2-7	CASSIWDRVRRSDF	TGTGCCAGTAGTATTTGGGACAGGGTAAGGAGAAGTGACTTC
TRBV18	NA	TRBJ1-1	CASSESRDEAFF	TGTGCCAGCTCGGAGTCCAGGGACGAAGCTTTCTTT
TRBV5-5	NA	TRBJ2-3	CASSSWATDTQYF	TGTGCCAGCAGCTCTTGGGCCACAGATACGCAGTATTTT
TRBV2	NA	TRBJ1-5	CASSELTANQPQHF	TGTGCCAGCAGTGAATTAACAGCAAATCAGCCCCAGCATTTT
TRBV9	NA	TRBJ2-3	CASSGPGDTQYF	TGTGCCAGCAGCGGCCCCGGAGATACGCAGTATTTT
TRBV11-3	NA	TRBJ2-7	CASSGRWPYEQYF	TGTGCCAGCTCTGGGCGGTGGCCCTACGAGCAGTACTTC
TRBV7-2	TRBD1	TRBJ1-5	CASSLVGGQGASQPQHF	TGTGCCAGCAGCTTAGTCGGGGGACAGGGGGCAAGTCAGCCCCAGCATTTT
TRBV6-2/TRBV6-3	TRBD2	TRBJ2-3	CASSRLGGRVADTQYF	TGTGCCAGCAGCAGATTAGGCGGGAGGGTGGCAGATACGCAGTATTTT
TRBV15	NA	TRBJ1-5	CATSVDDTREMGQPQHF	TGTGCCACCAGCGTAGATGACACGCGGGAGATGGGCCAGCCCCAGCATTTT
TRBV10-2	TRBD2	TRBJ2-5	CASLGTTPGETQYF	TGCGCCAGTCTAGGGACTACCCCTGGCGAGACCCAGTACTTC